Listed below are T cell receptor beta chains from one sample, sequenced in a study of T-cell memory formation after mild COVID-19. TCRdb ran MiXCR on the 5' RACE reads and lists one entry per CDR3 protein. The data contain approximately 570,000 distinct CDR3 sequences, roughly 18% of them singletons. The material sequenced was PBMCs or a T cell subset sorted from them (not recorded which). Every receptor here comes from an adult woman who had mild COVID-19 (a few samples of this study predate the infection). Cell type and time point are not known. Both conserved end residues are trimmed from each CDR3. Fields, in order: J gene, V gene, CDR3 protein.

J gene: TRBJ2-1; V gene: TRBV7-8; CDR3 protein: ASSSIAPHNEQF
J gene: TRBJ2-7; V gene: TRBV5-1; CDR3 protein: ASSYGLPAFDEQY
J gene: TRBJ2-5; V gene: TRBV5-5; CDR3 protein: ASSFLDFETQY
J gene: TRBJ1-1; V gene: TRBV6-5; CDR3 protein: ASSWDRVMNTEAF
J gene: TRBJ2-7; V gene: TRBV14; CDR3 protein: ASSQAGVETYEQY
J gene: TRBJ1-6; V gene: TRBV5-4; CDR3 protein: ASSPQAGADSSPLH
J gene: TRBJ2-7; V gene: TRBV5-5; CDR3 protein: ASSPEDNGEQY
J gene: TRBJ2-1; V gene: TRBV3-1; CDR3 protein: ASNDGAVDEQF
J gene: TRBJ1-2; V gene: TRBV11-2; CDR3 protein: ASSTIGTGDYGYT
J gene: TRBJ1-1; V gene: TRBV10-3; CDR3 protein: AISEEPGPRAF
J gene: TRBJ2-7; V gene: TRBV27; CDR3 protein: ASTGTGGYEQY
J gene: TRBJ2-3; V gene: TRBV7-3; CDR3 protein: ASSFTWRDTQY
J gene: TRBJ2-7; V gene: TRBV24-1; CDR3 protein: ATSSAGQGADEQY
J gene: TRBJ1-2; V gene: TRBV24-1; CDR3 protein: ATSDWGTGYT
J gene: TRBJ2-3; V gene: TRBV5-1; CDR3 protein: ASSGYYAGTDTQY
J gene: TRBJ2-7; V gene: TRBV6-2/TRBV6-3; CDR3 protein: ASLRTSGPSYEQY
J gene: TRBJ1-1; V gene: TRBV27; CDR3 protein: ASSLEGPATEAF
J gene: TRBJ1-1; V gene: TRBV15; CDR3 protein: ATSGGMGTEAF
J gene: TRBJ1-5; V gene: TRBV5-5; CDR3 protein: ASSFQPGGTHKAQH
J gene: TRBJ2-1; V gene: TRBV7-9; CDR3 protein: ASSLEGGTEQF
J gene: TRBJ2-3; V gene: TRBV7-2; CDR3 protein: ASSLDLAGQGGDTQY
J gene: TRBJ2-7; V gene: TRBV27; CDR3 protein: ASSRTPLATTYEQY
J gene: TRBJ2-7; V gene: TRBV4-2; CDR3 protein: ASSQPPNGLAGVYEQY
J gene: TRBJ1-2; V gene: TRBV10-3; CDR3 protein: AISESPGSTQGGYT
J gene: TRBJ2-1; V gene: TRBV5-1; CDR3 protein: ASTLWGLAGGSSYNEQF
J gene: TRBJ2-1; V gene: TRBV4-2; CDR3 protein: ASSQDVASYNEQF
J gene: TRBJ2-1; V gene: TRBV11-3; CDR3 protein: ASSPTRDSYSYNEQF
J gene: TRBJ1-2; V gene: TRBV3-1; CDR3 protein: ASSRSHRADGYT
J gene: TRBJ1-1; V gene: TRBV5-5; CDR3 protein: ASSRGLREPTEAF
J gene: TRBJ2-6; V gene: TRBV29-1; CDR3 protein: SVGGGPGSGANVLT
J gene: TRBJ2-7; V gene: TRBV2; CDR3 protein: ASSDPGGGPREQY
J gene: TRBJ1-5; V gene: TRBV12-3/TRBV12-4; CDR3 protein: ASSSDGIGNQPQH
J gene: TRBJ2-2; V gene: TRBV2; CDR3 protein: ASRPGTSGGTGELF
J gene: TRBJ2-7; V gene: TRBV7-9; CDR3 protein: ASSHRDPGTSSYEQY
J gene: TRBJ1-1; V gene: TRBV20-1; CDR3 protein: SARDTLDRALRSTEAF
J gene: TRBJ2-2; V gene: TRBV4-1; CDR3 protein: ASSQKTPPGLPGELF
J gene: TRBJ2-2; V gene: TRBV24-1; CDR3 protein: ATERFETGELF
J gene: TRBJ1-1; V gene: TRBV4-1; CDR3 protein: ASSQIGPSRWNTEAF
J gene: TRBJ2-7; V gene: TRBV10-3; CDR3 protein: AISELYEQY
J gene: TRBJ1-5; V gene: TRBV5-1; CDR3 protein: ASSPYVRESNQPQH
J gene: TRBJ2-2; V gene: TRBV12-3/TRBV12-4; CDR3 protein: ASSPQGSNTGELF
J gene: TRBJ1-2; V gene: TRBV20-1; CDR3 protein: SARVPLTGNYGYT
J gene: TRBJ2-3; V gene: TRBV6-5; CDR3 protein: ASSHDWGTDTQY
J gene: TRBJ2-2; V gene: TRBV7-9; CDR3 protein: ASESGTGEWSGELF
J gene: TRBJ2-3; V gene: TRBV4-2; CDR3 protein: ASSQATSGGTDTQY
J gene: TRBJ2-7; V gene: TRBV28; CDR3 protein: ASSPSSGRNHEQY
J gene: TRBJ1-3; V gene: TRBV7-2; CDR3 protein: ASSLDGTVYSGNTIY
J gene: TRBJ1-1; V gene: TRBV7-2; CDR3 protein: ASSLGSGGNTEAF
J gene: TRBJ1-2; V gene: TRBV5-1; CDR3 protein: ASSVLGGEGYT
J gene: TRBJ2-7; V gene: TRBV13; CDR3 protein: ASSSGRIPHEQY
J gene: TRBJ1-2; V gene: TRBV6-6; CDR3 protein: ASNPVGDGYT
J gene: TRBJ1-1; V gene: TRBV3-1; CDR3 protein: ASSQDSASFNTEAF
J gene: TRBJ2-7; V gene: TRBV6-5; CDR3 protein: ASSPAGTGVHEQY